These T cell receptor beta chains were read from a single sample in a study of CD8 T cells in ankylosing spondylitis. TCRdb passed the 5' RACE reads through MiXCR, listing each CDR3 protein once. This sample yields a few hundred thousand distinct CDR3 sequences, of which about 13% are seen a single time; approximately 6.2% belongs to the top ten. Source material: blood, either unsorted or a sorted T cell fraction (not recorded which). The receptors were gathered from a male donor with ankylosing spondylitis. Each CDR3 is given with its conserved first and last residue. D genes are given only for firm matches. The size of a clone is reported for some rows only, either as once, few or many, or as a class for expanded clones.

j_call clone_size v_call d_call cdr3_nt cdr3_aa
TRBJ2-3 . TRBV20-1 TRBD2 TGCAGTGCTAGTTTCCGGACTAGCGGTTCGGAGGATACGCAGTATTTT CSASFRTSGSEDTQYF
TRBJ2-3 few TRBV11-2 TRBD2 TGTGCCAGCAGCTTAGGTCTACTAGCGGGATTCGTAGATACGCAGTATTTT CASSLGLLAGFVDTQYF
TRBJ2-4 . TRBV6-6 . TGTGCCAGCTGGGAGCCCAAAAACATTCAGTACTTC CASWEPKNIQYF
TRBJ2-1 few TRBV20-1 TRBD2 TGCAGTGCTCTGCGGCGGGAGGGGTCCTACAATGAGCAGTTCTTC CSALRREGSYNEQFF
TRBJ2-1 few TRBV27 TRBD1 TGTGCCAGCACTGTAGGTACAGGGGGCCACAATGAGCAGTTCTTC CASTVGTGGHNEQFF
TRBJ2-2 many TRBV11-2 TRBD2 TGTGCCAGCAGCTTAGCGGGAGGGACAAACACCGGGGAGCTGTTTTTT CASSLAGGTNTGELFF
TRBJ1-4 . TRBV6-5 . TGTGCCAGCAAGTTGAACAGGGTGGCAAAACTGTTTTTT CASKLNRVAKLFF
TRBJ1-2 . TRBV5-1 . TGCGCCAGCAGTTGGGACACCAACTATGGCTACACCTTC CASSWDTNYGYTF
TRBJ2-1 few TRBV2 TRBD2 TGTGCCAGCAGTGACGGTGCGGGAGTCTCAAATGAGCAGTTCTTC CASSDGAGVSNEQFF
TRBJ2-2 . TRBV3-1 TRBD1 TGTGCCAGCAGCCAAGACCTGACAGGGCAGGCGAACACCGGGGAGCTGTTTTTT CASSQDLTGQANTGELFF
TRBJ1-5 . TRBV29-1 . TGCAGCGCCCAGGCCGGGGGTAATCAGCCCCAGCATTTT CSAQAGGNQPQHF
TRBJ1-5 many TRBV6-1 TRBD1 TGTGCCAGCAGTGCAACAGGGGGCAATCAGCCCCAGCATTTT CASSATGGNQPQHF
TRBJ2-1 many TRBV12-3/TRBV12-4 TRBD2 TGTGCCAGCAGTTTGAGGTCGGGAGGAATCAATGAGCAGTTCTTC CASSLRSGGINEQFF
TRBJ1-1 . TRBV15 . TGTGCCACCAGCAGAGGGGGGTTTTATACCGAAGCTTTCTTT CATSRGGFYTEAFF
TRBJ1-2 few TRBV10-3 TRBD1 TGTGCCATCAGCCGATTTGGACAGGGGAGGTATGGCTACACCTTC CAISRFGQGRYGYTF
TRBJ2-1 few TRBV27 . TGTGCCAGCAGTATCCAGCGGACTCACAATGAGCAGTTCTTC CASSIQRTHNEQFF
TRBJ2-3 many TRBV20-1 TRBD2 TGCAGTGCTAGAGATCTACTAGCGGGGAGCACAGATACGCAGTATTTT CSARDLLAGSTDTQYF
TRBJ2-1 few TRBV20-1 TRBD2 TGCAGTGCTAGAGATCCTAGCGGGAGCGGGGGGAGTGAGCAGTTCTTC CSARDPSGSGGSEQFF
TRBJ1-3 few TRBV29-1 TRBD1 TGCAGCGTCGACAGGGACGCCACTGGAAACACCATATATTTT CSVDRDATGNTIYF
TRBJ2-7 . TRBV29-1 . TGCAGCGCCGGGACAACGTACTCCTACGAGCAGTACTTC CSAGTTYSYEQYF
TRBJ2-1 few TRBV10-3 TRBD2 TGTGCCATCAGTGAGAGCTTGGGGAGGGGTAGCTACAATGAGCAGTTCTTC CAISESLGRGSYNEQFF
TRBJ2-1 many TRBV29-1 TRBD1 TGCAGCGTACCTCCCTCTCTACAGGGGGCGGCTAGCGCCAATGAGCAGTTCTTC CSVPPSLQGAASANEQFF
TRBJ1-5 . TRBV2 TRBD1 TGTGCCAGCTCTGCTGGACAGGGGGCAAGGGTAGGACAGCCCCAGCATTTT CASSAGQGARVGQPQHF
TRBJ2-7 . TRBV28 TRBD2 TGTGCCAGCAGTTTAAGCGGACTAGCGGGAGCGATCACCTACGAGCAGTACTTC CASSLSGLAGAITYEQYF
TRBJ2-3 many TRBV12-3/TRBV12-4 TRBD1 TGTGCCAGCAGTTTCCAACAGGGGACAGATACGCAGTATTTT CASSFQQGTDTQYF
TRBJ2-2 . TRBV6-2/TRBV6-3 TRBD2 TGTGCCAGCAGTTACCGACTAGCGGGAGAGACCGGGGAGCTGTTTTTT CASSYRLAGETGELFF